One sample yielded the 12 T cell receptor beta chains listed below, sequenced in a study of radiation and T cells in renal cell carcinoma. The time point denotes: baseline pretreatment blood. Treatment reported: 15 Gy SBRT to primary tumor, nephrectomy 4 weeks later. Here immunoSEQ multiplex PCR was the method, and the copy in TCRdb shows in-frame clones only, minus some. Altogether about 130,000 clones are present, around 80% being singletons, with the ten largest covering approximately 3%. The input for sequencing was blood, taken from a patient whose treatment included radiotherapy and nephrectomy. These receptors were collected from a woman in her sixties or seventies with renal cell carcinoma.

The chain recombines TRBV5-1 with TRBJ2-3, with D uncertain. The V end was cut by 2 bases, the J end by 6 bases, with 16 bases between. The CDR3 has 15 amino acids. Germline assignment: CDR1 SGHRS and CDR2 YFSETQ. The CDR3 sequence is CASSFGHIKTDTQYF. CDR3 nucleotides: TGCGCCAGCAGCTTTGGGCACATCAAGACGGATACGCAGTATTTT.

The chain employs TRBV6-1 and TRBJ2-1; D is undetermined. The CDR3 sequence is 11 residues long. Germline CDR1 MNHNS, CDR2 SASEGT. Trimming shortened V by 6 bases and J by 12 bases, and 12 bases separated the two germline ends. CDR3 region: CASSVMWGQFF. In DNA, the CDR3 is TGTGCCAGCAGCGTAATGTGGGGGCAGTTCTTC.

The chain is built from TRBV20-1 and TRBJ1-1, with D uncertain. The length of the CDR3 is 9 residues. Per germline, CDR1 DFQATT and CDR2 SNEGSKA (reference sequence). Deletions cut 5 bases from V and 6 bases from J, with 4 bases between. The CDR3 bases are TGCAGTGCTCCCCCTGAAGCTTTCTTT. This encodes CSAPPEAFF.

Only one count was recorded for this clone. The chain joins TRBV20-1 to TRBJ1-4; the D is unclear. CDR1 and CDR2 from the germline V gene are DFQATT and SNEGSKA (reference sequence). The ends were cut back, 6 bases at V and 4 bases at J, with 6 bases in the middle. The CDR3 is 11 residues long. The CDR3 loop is CSAHINEKLFF. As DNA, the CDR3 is TGCAGTGCCCATATTAATGAAAAACTGTTTTTT.

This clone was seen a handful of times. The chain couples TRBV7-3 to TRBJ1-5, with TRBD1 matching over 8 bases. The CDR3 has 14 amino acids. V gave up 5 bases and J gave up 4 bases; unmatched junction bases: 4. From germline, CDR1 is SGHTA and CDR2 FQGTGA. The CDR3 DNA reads TGTGCCAGCAGCCGGACAGGGAATAATCAGCCCCAGCATTTT. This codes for CASSRTGNNQPQHF.

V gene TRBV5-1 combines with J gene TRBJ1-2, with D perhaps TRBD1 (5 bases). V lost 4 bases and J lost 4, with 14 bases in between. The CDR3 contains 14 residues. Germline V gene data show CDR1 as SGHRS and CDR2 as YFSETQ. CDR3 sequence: CASSPQGAGYGYTF. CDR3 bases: TGCGCCAGCAGCCCCCAGGGCGCGGGCTATGGCTACACCTTC.

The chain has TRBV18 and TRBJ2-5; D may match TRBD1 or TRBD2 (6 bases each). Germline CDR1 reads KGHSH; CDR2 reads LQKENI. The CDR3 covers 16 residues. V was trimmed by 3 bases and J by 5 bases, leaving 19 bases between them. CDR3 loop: CASSPLDGGPWETQYF. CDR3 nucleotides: TGTGCCAGCTCACCTCTAGACGGGGGCCCCTGGGAGACCCAGTACTTC. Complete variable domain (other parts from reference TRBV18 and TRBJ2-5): NAGVMQNPRHLVRRRGQEARLRCSPMKGHSHVYWYRQLPEEGLKFMVYLQKENIIDESGMPKERFSAEFPKEGPSILRIQQVVRGDSAAYFCASSPLDGGPWETQYFGPGTRLLVL.

CDR3 sequence reads: CASSFSQQSSYNSPLHF. For the CDR3, the DNA is TGTGCCAGCAGTTTTTCACAGCAAAGCTCCTATAATTCACCCCTCCACTTT. The genes are TRBV28 and TRBJ1-6; D remains ambiguous. V lost 3 bases to trimming and J lost 0 bases, with 12 bases between them. Germline V gives CDR1 MDHEN, CDR2 SYDVKM. This CDR3 spans 17 amino acids.

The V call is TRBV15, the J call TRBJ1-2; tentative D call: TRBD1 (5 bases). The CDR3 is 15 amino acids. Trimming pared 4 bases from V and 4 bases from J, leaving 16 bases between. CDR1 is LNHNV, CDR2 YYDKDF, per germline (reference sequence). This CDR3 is CATSNRGDPLYGYTF. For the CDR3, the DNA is TGTGCCACCAGCAACCGGGGGGACCCTCTCTATGGCTACACCTTC.

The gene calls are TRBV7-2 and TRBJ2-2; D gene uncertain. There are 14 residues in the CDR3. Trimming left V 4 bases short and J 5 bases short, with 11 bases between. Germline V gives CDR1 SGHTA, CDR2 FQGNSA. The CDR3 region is CASSWTFRTGELFF. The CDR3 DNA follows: TGTGCCAGCAGCTGGACCTTTAGGACCGGGGAGCTGTTTTTT.

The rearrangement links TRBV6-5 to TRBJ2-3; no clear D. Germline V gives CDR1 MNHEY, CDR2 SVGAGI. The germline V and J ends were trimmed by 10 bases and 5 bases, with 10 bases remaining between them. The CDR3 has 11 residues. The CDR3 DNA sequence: TGTGCCACCTCTCTGGGAGATACGCAGTATTTT. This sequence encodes CATSLGDTQYF.

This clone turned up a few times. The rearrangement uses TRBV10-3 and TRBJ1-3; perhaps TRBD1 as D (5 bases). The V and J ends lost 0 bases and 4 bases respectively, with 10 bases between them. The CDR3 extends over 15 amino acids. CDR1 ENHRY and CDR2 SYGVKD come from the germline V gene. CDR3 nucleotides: TGTGCCATCAGTGAGTCGGCAGGGCAAGGAAACACCATATATTTT. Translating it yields CAISESAGQGNTIYF.